The rows below give T cell receptor beta chains drawn from one sample of a study of graft-versus-host responses after intestinal transplantation. No cognate antigen is known for these TCRs. Assay used: immunoSEQ multiplex PCR; TCRdb lists only in-frame clones, some missing. The sample has around 96,000 clones; approximately 90% are singletons. This material consisted of unstimulated CD4+ T cells sorted from spleen or lymph node cells, taken before intestinal transplant. These receptors were obtained from a human donor who received an intestinal transplant. The CDR3 runs from the conserved cysteine through the conserved F or W. The D gene is left open where the match is weak. The size field is filled for only some rows; it gives once, few, many or a size class.

D	size	V	J	DNA	CDR3
-	once	TRBV2	TRBJ2-2	TGTGCCAGCAGTGAAGAGCCGAGCACCGGGGAGCTGTTTTTT	CASSEEPSTGELFF
-	-	TRBV5-1	TRBJ2-7	TGCGCCAGCAAGATGGGAGACCCTTACGAGCAGTACTTC	CASKMGDPYEQYF
-	-	TRBV30	TRBJ2-1	TGTGCCTGGAGTGATTCGGGGTTCGATGAGCAGTTCTTC	CAWSDSGFDEQFF
-	-	TRBV5-1	TRBJ1-3	TGCGCCAGCAGCTTTGGACAGAGCTCTGGAAACACCATATATTTT	CASSFGQSSGNTIYF
-	-	TRBV10-3	TRBJ1-6	TGTGCCATCAGTGACAGCTCCTATAATTCACCCCTCCACTTT	CAISDSSYNSPLHF
-	-	TRBV4-1	TRBJ2-2	TGCGCCAGCAGTAATTGGGTTAGGAGGGCCTCCGGGGAGCTGTTTTTT	CASSNWVRRASGELFF
TRBD2	-	TRBV6-1	TRBJ2-5	TGTGCCAGCGACGTGGCGGGGGGAAGCCAAGAGACCCAGTACTTC	CASDVAGGSQETQYF
-	-	TRBV20-1	TRBJ1-1	TGCAGTGCGGGCCGGGAAGCTTTCTTT	CSAGREAFF
-	-	TRBV29-1	TRBJ1-2	TGCAGCGTTGAAGGTGGAGGGGACTTCTATGGCTACACCTTC	CSVEGGGDFYGYTF
-	-	TRBV29-1	TRBJ1-1	TGCAGCGTTGAGGGCTCAGGGATTAACACTGAAGCTTTCTTT	CSVEGSGINTEAFF
TRBD2	-	TRBV6-5	TRBJ2-1	TGTGCCAGCAGTTTTAGCGGGTCGAGCTCCTACAATGAGCAGTTCTTC	CASSFSGSSSYNEQFF
-	-	TRBV28	TRBJ2-1	TGTGCCAGCAGTTTATTCCAAATCAGTGAGCAGTTCTTC	CASSLFQISEQFF
-	-	TRBV29-1	TRBJ2-7	TGCAGCGTTGGTAGCGGATCCTACGAGCAGTACTTC	CSVGSGSYEQYF
-	-	TRBV28	TRBJ2-2	TGTGCCAGCAGTTTGAGAGGACAGCCTCGTGCGGAGCTGTTTTTT	CASSLRGQPRAELFF
-	-	TRBV6-1	TRBJ1-1	TGTGCCAGCAGCCCCAAGGGGTCCACTGAAGCTTTCTTT	CASSPKGSTEAFF
TRBD1	-	TRBV6-5	TRBJ1-2	TGTGCCAGCAGCCAAGGGACAGGGAACTATGGCTACACCTTC	CASSQGTGNYGYTF
-	-	TRBV6-5	TRBJ1-3	TGTGCCAGCAGTTACAGGGTCGGGGGAGGAAACACCATATATTTT	CASSYRVGGGNTIYF
-	-	TRBV6-5	TRBJ1-1	TGTGCCAGCATTAGAGGGCGGGGGTACACTGAAGCTTTCTTT	CASIRGRGYTEAFF
TRBD1	-	TRBV18	TRBJ2-7	TGTGCCAGCTCACCACTACAGGGGACACCCTACGAGCAGTACTTC	CASSPLQGTPYEQYF
-	-	TRBV19	TRBJ1-6	TGTGCCAGTAGCACGGGGGGAAGTAGGTCACCCCTCCACTTT	CASSTGGSRSPLHF
TRBD2	-	TRBV19	TRBJ2-7	TGTGCCAGTATTTTCGGACTCGGAGCGGGAGGGCACTCCTACGAGCAGTACTTC	CASIFGLGAGGHSYEQYF
TRBD1	-	TRBV29-1	TRBJ1-5	TGCAGCGTCGTAGGGGGCTTTAGAAGCAATCAGCCCCAGCATTTT	CSVVGGFRSNQPQHF
TRBD1	-	TRBV6-5	TRBJ1-1	TGTGCCAGCAGAGGACAGGTTAACACTGAAGCTTTCTTT	CASRGQVNTEAFF
TRBD1	-	TRBV30	TRBJ1-5	TGTGCCTATGGACAGGGTCAAAATTATGGAAATCAGCCCCAGCATTTT	CAYGQGQNYGNQPQHF
-	once	TRBV19	TRBJ1-6	TGTGCCAGTAGTGGAGGCACCACCTATAATTCACCCCTCCACTTT	CASSGGTTYNSPLHF
-	-	TRBV9	TRBJ1-2	TGTGCCAGCAGCGTAGGACCCAACACAGGGCAGAAGGATGGCTACACCTTC	CASSVGPNTGQKDGYTF
-	-	TRBV19	TRBJ2-2	TGTGCCAGTAGTATCCGCCGGACAGTCACCGGGGAGCTGTTTTTT	CASSIRRTVTGELFF
TRBD1	-	TRBV28	TRBJ1-2	TGTGCCAGCAGTCTCGACAGGGGACCTAAGGGCTACACCTTC	CASSLDRGPKGYTF
TRBD2	-	TRBV27	TRBJ2-1	TGTGCCAGCAAAAATAGCGGGAGTGGAACAGAGGCATACAATGAGCAGTTCTTC	CASKNSGSGTEAYNEQFF
TRBD1	-	TRBV6-6	TRBJ2-7	TGTGCCAGCAGCCCGGACAGGGTGAGCTCCTACGAGCAGTACTTC	CASSPDRVSSYEQYF
TRBD1	-	TRBV4-1	TRBJ1-2	TGCGTCAGCAGCCAAGGATACGGGACAGGGAGGTATGGCTACACCTTC	CVSSQGYGTGRYGYTF
-	-	TRBV7-9	TRBJ2-3	TGTGCCAGCAGCTTAGCGGGGACTACAGATACGCAGTATTTT	CASSLAGTTDTQYF
-	-	TRBV28	TRBJ2-1	TGTGCCAGCAACCAACGGTTACCCCCAAATGAGCAGTTCTTC	CASNQRLPPNEQFF
TRBD1	-	TRBV6-5	TRBJ1-1	TGTGCCAGCAGTCCCACAGGGGATACCACTGAAGCTTTCTTT	CASSPTGDTTEAFF
TRBD1	once	TRBV5-8	TRBJ1-5	TGTGCCAGCACCTTGCGGTTTGGACAGGGCATGATAGGCAATCAGCCCCAGCATTTT	CASTLRFGQGMIGNQPQHF
-	-	TRBV6-5	TRBJ2-3	TGTGCCAGCAGTTACTCTGCGGGGGCGGGAGATACGCAGTATTTT	CASSYSAGAGDTQYF
-	once	TRBV5-6	TRBJ1-2	TGTGCCAGCAGCTGGGAGGCAGGCACAACTAACTATGGCTACACCTTC	CASSWEAGTTNYGYTF
-	once	TRBV4-2	TRBJ1-2	TGTGCCAGCAGCCGGGACATCCGGCTAAGCGGCTTAAACTATGGCTACACCTTC	CASSRDIRLSGLNYGYTF
-	-	TRBV28	TRBJ1-3	TGTGCCAGCAGTTTGGTCCGATGGCCTGGAAACACCATATATTTT	CASSLVRWPGNTIYF
-	-	TRBV2	TRBJ1-3	TGTGCCAGCAGTCCGCAGGGTATCACTGGAAACACCATATATTTT	CASSPQGITGNTIYF
TRBD1	few	TRBV18	TRBJ1-2	TGTGCCAGCTCACCCATGAGCGGACAGGGGGCTGGCGGCTACACCTTC	CASSPMSGQGAGGYTF
-	once	TRBV4-2	TRBJ1-2	TGTGCCAGCAGCCAAGATGCCAGGGACTATGGCTACACCTTC	CASSQDARDYGYTF
TRBD2	-	TRBV5-1	TRBJ2-1	TGCGCCAGCAGTTTGAGGACTAGCCGCGACAATGAGCAGTTCTTC	CASSLRTSRDNEQFF
TRBD1	-	TRBV18	TRBJ2-1	TGTGCCAGCTCACGCAAACCGGACAGGGGGCGACTTAATGAGCAGTTCTTC	CASSRKPDRGRLNEQFF
-	-	TRBV4-1	TRBJ2-7	TGCGCCAGCAGCCGAGAGTACTCCTACGAGCAGTACTTC	CASSREYSYEQYF
TRBD1	-	TRBV28	TRBJ1-5	TGTGCCAGCACCCCAGCGGGGGACAGGGGGCTCGGTCAGCCCCAGCATTTT	CASTPAGDRGLGQPQHF
-	-	TRBV10-3	TRBJ2-3	TGTGCCATCAGGAACAGAGGGTATAGCATAGATACGCAGTATTTT	CAIRNRGYSIDTQYF